This TCR beta chain was recorded in a study of identical twins. V lost 11 bases and J lost 2; bases outside the gene matches: 8. The CDR3 consists of 13 residues. The germline CDR1 and CDR2 sequences are SEHNR and FQNEAQ (reference sequence). TCRdb reprocessed the 5' RACE reads with MiXCR, giving one entry per CDR3 protein. Seen here are about 730,000 distinct CDR3 sequences, about 20% observed once, and the top ten hold 4% to 5.5%. The sample also formed part of further work on T cells expressing NK-cell markers.

Sequenced sample: PBMCs. This sequence joins TRBV7-9 and TRBJ1-1; 7 bases align to TRBD1. The TCR was taken from a woman aged 18-29 years in good health. CDR3 protein: CAVPGQQNTEAFF. The DNA for the CDR3 is TGTGCCGTACCGGGACAGCAAAACACTGAAGCTTTCTTT.